This entry features one T cell receptor (beta chain) sequence. TRB amplification used approximately 250 ng of peripheral blood genomic DNA. This sample stems from a study of T cell clusters in autoimmune cytopenias. One tube held mixed TRB-A and TRB-B primer pools for touch-down PCR. Following a re-call of the multiplex PCR reads, TCRdb has one entry per CDR3 protein and lacks DNA. The sample table sets out 9,500 to 15,000 distinct CDR3 sequences. CDR1 is ENHRY, CDR2 SYGVKD, per germline. CDR3 length: 16 residues. These data also formed part of another study, on T cell repertoires in aging, cancer and after chemotherapy. That source adds: Compared with age-matched healthy donors, untreated hematological or solid cancer patients showed higher blood TCR clonality.

Sequenced: peripheral blood. This sequence originates from a human donor in good health. The chain has TRBV10-3 and TRBJ1-3; absent DNA, TCRdb's TRBD1 call cannot be checked. CDR3: CAIRLDRGPRGNTIYF.